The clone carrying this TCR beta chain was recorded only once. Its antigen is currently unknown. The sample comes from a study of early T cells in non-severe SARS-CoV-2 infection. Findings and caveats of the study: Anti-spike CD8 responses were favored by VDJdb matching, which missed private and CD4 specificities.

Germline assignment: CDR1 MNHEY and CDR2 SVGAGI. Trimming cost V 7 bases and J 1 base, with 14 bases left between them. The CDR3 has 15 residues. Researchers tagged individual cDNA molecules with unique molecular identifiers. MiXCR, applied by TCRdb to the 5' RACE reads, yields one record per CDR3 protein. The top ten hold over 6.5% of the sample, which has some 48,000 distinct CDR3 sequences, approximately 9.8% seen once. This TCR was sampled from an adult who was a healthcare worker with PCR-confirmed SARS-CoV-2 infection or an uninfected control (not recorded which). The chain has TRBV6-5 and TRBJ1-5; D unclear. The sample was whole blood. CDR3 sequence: CASILKVGSNQPQHF. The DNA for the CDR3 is TGTGCCAGCATTCTAAAAGTAGGAAGCAATCAGCCCCAGCATTTT.